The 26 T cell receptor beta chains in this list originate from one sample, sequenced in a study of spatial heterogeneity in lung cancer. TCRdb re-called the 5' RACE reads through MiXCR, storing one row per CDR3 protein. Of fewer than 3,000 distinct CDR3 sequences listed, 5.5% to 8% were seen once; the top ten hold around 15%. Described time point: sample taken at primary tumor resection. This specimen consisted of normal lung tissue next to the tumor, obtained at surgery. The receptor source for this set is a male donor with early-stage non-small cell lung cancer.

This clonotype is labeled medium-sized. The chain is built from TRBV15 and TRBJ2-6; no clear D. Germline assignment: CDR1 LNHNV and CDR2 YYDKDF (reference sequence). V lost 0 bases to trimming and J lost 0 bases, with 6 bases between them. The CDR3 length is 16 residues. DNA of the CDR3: TGTGCCACCAGCAGAGATGGCAACTCTGGGGCCAACGTCCTGACTTTC. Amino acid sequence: CATSRDGNSGANVLTF.

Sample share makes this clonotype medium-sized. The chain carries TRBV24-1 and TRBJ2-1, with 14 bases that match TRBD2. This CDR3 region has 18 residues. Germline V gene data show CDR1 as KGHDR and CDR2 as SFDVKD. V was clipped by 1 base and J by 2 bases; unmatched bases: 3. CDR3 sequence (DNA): TGTGCCACCAGTGATTTCGGGACTAGCGGGGGACCCTACAATGAGCAGTTCTTC. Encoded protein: CATSDFGTSGGPYNEQFF.

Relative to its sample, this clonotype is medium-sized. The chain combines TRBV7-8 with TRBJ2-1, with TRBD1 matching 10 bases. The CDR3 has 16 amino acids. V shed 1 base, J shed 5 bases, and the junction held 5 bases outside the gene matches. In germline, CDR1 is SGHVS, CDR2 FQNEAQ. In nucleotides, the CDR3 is TGTGCCAGCAGCTTAGTAGGGGGACAGGGGAACAATGAGCAGTTCTTC. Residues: CASSLVGGQGNNEQFF.

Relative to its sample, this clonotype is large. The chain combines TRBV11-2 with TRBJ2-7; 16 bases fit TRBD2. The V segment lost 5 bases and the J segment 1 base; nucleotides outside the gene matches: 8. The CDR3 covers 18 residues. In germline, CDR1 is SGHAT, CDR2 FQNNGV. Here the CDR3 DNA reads TGTGCCAGCAGCCTACAGGGACTAGCGGGAGGGCCGTCCTACGAGCAGTACTTC. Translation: CASSLQGLAGGPSYEQYF.

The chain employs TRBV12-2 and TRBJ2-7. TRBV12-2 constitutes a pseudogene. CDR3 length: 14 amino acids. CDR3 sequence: CASRLDSTLYEQYF. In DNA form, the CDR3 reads TGTGCAAGTCGCTTAGATTCTACCCTCTACGAGCAGTACTTC.

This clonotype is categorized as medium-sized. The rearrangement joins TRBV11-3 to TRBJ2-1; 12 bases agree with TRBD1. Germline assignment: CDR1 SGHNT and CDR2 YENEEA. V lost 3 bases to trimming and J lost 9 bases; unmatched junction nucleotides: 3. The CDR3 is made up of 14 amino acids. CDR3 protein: CASSLGTGGVEQFF. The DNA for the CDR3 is TGTGCCAGCAGCTTGGGGACAGGGGGCGTTGAGCAGTTCTTC.

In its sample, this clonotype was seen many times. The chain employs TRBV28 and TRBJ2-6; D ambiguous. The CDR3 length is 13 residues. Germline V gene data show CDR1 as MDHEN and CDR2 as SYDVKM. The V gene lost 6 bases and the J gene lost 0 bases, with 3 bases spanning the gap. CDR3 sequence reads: CASSNSGANVLTF. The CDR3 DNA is TGTGCCAGCAGCAACTCTGGGGCCAACGTCCTGACTTTC.

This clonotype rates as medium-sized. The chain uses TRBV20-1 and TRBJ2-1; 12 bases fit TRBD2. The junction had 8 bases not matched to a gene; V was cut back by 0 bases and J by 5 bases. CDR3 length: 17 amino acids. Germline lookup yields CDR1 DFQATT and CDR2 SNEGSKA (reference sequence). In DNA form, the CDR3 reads TGCAGTGCTAGAGATCAACTAGCGGGAGGTGGTGACAATGAGCAGTTCTTC. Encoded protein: CSARDQLAGGGDNEQFF.

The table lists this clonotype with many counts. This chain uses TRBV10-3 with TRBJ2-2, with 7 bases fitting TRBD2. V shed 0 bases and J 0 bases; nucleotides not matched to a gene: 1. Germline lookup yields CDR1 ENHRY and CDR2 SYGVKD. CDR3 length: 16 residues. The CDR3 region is CAISESGGANTGELFF. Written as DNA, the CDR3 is TGTGCCATCAGTGAGTCGGGAGGGGCGAACACCGGGGAGCTGTTTTTT.

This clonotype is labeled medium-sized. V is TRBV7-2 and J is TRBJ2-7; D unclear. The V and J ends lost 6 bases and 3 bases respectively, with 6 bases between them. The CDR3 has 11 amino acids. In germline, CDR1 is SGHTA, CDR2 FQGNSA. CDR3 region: CASRENYEQYF. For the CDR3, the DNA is TGTGCCAGCAGAGAAAACTACGAGCAGTACTTC. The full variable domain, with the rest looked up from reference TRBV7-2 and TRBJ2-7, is GAGVSQSPSNKVTEKGKDVELRCDPISGHTALYWYRQSLGQGLEFLIYFQGNSAPDKSGLPSDRFSAERTGGSVSTLTIQRTQQEDSAVYLCASRENYEQYFGPGTRLTVT.

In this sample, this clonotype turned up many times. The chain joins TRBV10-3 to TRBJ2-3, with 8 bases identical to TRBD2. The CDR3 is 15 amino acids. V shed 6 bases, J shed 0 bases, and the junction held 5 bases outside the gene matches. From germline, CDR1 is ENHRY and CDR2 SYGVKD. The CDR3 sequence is CAIRSSGVSTDTQYF. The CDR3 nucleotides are TGTGCCATCAGAAGTAGCGGGGTTAGCACAGATACGCAGTATTTT.

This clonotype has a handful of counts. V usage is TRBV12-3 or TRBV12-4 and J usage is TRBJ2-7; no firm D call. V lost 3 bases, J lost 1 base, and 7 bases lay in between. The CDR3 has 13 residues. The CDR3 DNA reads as TGTGCCAGCAGTTTTTACGGGTCCTACGAGCAGTACTTC. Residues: CASSFYGSYEQYF.

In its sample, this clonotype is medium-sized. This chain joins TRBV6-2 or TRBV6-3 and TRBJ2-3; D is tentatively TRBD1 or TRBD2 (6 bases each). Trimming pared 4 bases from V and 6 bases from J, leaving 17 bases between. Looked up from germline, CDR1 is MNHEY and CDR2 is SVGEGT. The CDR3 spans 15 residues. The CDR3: CASSWGWGASDTQYF. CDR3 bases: TGTGCCAGCAGTTGGGGCTGGGGGGCCTCCGATACGCAGTATTTT.

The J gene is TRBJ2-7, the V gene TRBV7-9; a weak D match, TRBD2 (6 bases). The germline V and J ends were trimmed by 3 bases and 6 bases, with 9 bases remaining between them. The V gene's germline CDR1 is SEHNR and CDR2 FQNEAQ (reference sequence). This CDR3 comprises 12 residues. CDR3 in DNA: TGTGCCAGCAGCTTGACTAGTTCCGAGCAGTACTTC. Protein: CASSLTSSEQYF. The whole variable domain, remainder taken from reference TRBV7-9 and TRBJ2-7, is DTGVSQNPRHKITKRGQNVTFRCDPISEHNRLYWYRQTLGQGPEFLTYFQNEAQLEKSRLLSDRFSAERPKGSFSTLEIQRTEQGDSAMYLCASSLTSSEQYFGPGTRLTVT.

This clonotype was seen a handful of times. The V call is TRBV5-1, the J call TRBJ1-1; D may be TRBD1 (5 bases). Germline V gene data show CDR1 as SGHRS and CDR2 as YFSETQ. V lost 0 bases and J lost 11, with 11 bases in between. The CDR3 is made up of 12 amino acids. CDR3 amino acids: CASSLGGGDAFF. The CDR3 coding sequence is TGCGCCAGCAGCTTGGGCGGGGGTGACGCTTTCTTT.

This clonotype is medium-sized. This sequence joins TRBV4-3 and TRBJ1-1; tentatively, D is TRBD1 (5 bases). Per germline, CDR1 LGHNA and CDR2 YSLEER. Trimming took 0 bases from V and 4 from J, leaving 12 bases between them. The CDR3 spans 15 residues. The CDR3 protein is CASSQDGQGGTEAFF. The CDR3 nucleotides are TGCGCCAGCAGCCAAGATGGGCAGGGTGGCACTGAAGCTTTCTTT.

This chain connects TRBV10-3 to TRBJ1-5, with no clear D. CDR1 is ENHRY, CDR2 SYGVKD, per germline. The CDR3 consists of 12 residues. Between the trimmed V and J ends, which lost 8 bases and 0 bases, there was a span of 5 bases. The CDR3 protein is CAIGDSNQPQHF. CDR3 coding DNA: TGTGCCATCGGGGATAGCAATCAGCCCCAGCATTTT.

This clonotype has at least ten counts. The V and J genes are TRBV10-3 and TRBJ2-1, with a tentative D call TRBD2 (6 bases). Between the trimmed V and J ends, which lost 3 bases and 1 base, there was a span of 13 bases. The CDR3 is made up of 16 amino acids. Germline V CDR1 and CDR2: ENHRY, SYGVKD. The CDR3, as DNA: TGTGCCATCAGTGAAGCGGGTAGTTTGTCCTACAATGAGCAGTTCTTC. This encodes CAISEAGSLSYNEQFF.

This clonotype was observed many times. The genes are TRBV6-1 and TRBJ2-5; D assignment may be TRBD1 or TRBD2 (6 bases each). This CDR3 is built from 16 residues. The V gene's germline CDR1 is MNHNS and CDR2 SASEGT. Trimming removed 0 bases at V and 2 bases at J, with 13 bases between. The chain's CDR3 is CASSEAAGTGQETQYF. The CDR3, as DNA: TGTGCCAGCAGTGAAGCGGCGGGAACAGGGCAAGAGACCCAGTACTTC.

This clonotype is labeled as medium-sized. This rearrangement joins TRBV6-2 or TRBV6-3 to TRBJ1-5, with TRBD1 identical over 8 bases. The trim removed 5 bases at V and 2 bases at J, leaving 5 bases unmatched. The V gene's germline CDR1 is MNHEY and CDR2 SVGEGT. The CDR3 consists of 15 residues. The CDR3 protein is CASSRTGTGNQPQHF. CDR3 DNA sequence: TGTGCCAGCAGTCGGACAGGGACGGGCAATCAGCCCCAGCATTTT.

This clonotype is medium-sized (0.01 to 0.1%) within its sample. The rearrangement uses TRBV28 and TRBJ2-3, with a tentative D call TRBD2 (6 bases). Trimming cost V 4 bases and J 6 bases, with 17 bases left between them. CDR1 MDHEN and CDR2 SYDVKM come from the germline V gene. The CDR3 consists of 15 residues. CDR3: CASSSLPGVGDTQYF. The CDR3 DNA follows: TGTGCCAGCAGTTCACTGCCGGGAGTGGGGGATACGCAGTATTTT. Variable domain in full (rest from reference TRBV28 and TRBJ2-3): DVKVTQSSRYLVKRTGEKVFLECVQDMDHENMFWYRQDPGLGLRLIYFSYDVKMKEKGDIPEGYSVSREKKERFSLILESASTNQTSMYLCASSSLPGVGDTQYFGPGTRLTVL.

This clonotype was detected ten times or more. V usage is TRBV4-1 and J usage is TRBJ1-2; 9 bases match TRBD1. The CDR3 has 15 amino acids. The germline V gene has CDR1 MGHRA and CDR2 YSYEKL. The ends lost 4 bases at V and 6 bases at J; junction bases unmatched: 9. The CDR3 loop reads CASSPLQGAQDGYTF. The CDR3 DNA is TGCGCCAGCAGCCCATTACAGGGGGCGCAGGATGGCTACACCTTC.

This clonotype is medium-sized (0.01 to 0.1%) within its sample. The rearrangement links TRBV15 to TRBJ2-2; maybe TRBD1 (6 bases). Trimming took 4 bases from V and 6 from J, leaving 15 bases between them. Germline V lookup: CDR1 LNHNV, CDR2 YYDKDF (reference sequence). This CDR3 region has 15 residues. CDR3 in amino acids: CATSTTLQGPGELFF. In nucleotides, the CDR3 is TGTGCCACCAGCACAACTTTACAGGGTCCCGGGGAGCTGTTTTTT.

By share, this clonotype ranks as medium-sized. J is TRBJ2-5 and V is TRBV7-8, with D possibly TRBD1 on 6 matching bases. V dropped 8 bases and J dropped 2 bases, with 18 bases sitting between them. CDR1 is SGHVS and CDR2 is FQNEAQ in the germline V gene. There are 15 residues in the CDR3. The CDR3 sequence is CASGFFGTLQETQYF. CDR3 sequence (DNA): TGTGCCAGCGGGTTCTTCGGGACACTACAAGAGACCCAGTACTTC.

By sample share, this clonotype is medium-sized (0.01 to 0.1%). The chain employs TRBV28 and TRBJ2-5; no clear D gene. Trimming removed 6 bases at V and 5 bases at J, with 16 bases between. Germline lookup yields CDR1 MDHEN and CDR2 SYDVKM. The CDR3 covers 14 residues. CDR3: CASRLDGVVETQYF. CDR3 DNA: TGTGCCAGCAGGCTTGATGGGGTGGTGGAGACCCAGTACTTC.

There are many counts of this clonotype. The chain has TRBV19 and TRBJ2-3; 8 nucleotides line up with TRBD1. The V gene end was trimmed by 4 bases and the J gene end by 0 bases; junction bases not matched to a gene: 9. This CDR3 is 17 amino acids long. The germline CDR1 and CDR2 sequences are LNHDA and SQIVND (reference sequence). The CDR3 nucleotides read TGTGCCAGTAGTAAGACCATTGGACAGGGAAGCACAGATACGCAGTATTTT. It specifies CASSKTIGQGSTDTQYF.